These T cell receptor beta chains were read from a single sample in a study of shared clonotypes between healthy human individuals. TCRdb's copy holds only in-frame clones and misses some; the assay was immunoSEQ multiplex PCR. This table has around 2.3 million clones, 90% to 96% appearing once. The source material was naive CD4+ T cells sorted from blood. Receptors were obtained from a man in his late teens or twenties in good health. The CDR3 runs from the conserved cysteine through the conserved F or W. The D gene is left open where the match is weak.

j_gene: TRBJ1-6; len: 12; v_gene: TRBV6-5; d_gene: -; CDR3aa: CASSSVNSPLHF; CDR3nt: TGTGCCAGCAGTTCCGTAAATTCACCCCTCCACTTT
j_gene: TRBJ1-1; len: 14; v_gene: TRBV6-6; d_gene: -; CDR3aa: CASSYPGGNTEAFF; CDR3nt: TGTGCCAGCAGTTACCCGGGGGGCAACACTGAAGCTTTCTTT
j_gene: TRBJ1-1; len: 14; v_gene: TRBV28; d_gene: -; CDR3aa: CASSLAGQIPEAFF; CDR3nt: TGTGCCAGCAGTTTAGCCGGACAGATTCCTGAAGCTTTCTTT
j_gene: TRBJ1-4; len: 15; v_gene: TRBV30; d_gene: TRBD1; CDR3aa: CAWSVIGTGGEKLFF; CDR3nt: TGTGCCTGGAGTGTCATCGGGACAGGGGGTGAAAAACTGTTTTTT
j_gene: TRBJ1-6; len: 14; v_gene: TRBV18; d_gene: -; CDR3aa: CASSPLEGDSPLHF; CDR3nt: TGTGCCAGCTCACCACTCGAGGGCGATTCACCCCTCCACTTT
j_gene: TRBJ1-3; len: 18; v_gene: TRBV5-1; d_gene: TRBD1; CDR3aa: CASSFLPGQRGSGNTIYF; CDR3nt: TGCGCCAGCAGCTTCCTACCGGGACAGCGGGGCTCTGGAAACACCATATATTTT
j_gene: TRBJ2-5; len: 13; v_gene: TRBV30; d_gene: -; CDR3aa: CAWSGLTGRTQYF; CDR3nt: TGTGCCTGGAGCGGCCTGACCGGTCGGACCCAGTACTTC
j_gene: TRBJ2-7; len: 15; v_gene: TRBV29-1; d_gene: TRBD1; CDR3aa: CSVRFSGTGAYEQYF; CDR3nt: TGCAGCGTTCGGTTTTCCGGGACAGGGGCATACGAGCAGTACTTC
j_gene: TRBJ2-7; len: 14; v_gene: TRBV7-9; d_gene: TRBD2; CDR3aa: CASSLAGGPLEQYF; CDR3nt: TGTGCCAGCAGCTTAGCGGGAGGGCCTCTCGAGCAGTACTTC
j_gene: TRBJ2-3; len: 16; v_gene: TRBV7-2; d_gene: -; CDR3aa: CASSLAPQSVSNTQYF; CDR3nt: TGTGCCAGCAGCTTAGCGCCCCAATCGGTCTCGAATACGCAGTATTTT
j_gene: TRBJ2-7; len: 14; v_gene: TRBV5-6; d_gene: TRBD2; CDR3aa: CASSPSGTAYEQYF; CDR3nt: TGTGCCAGCAGCCCGAGCGGGACCGCTTACGAGCAGTACTTC
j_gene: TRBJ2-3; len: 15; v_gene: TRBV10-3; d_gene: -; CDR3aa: CAISERGGGADTQYF; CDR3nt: TGTGCCATCAGTGAGCGGGGAGGGGGGGCAGATACGCAGTATTTT
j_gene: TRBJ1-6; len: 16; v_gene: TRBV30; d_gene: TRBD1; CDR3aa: CAWRSGQGGFNSPLHF; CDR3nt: TGTGCCTGGAGATCGGGACAGGGAGGCTTTAATTCACCCCTCCACTTT
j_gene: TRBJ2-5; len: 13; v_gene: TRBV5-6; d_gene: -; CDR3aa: CASSLTREGTQYF; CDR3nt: TGTGCCAGCAGCTTGACGAGAGAGGGGACCCAGTACTTC
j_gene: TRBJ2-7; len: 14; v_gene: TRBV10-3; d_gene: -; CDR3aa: CAISGVGGGYEQYF; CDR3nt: TGTGCCATCAGTGGGGTGGGAGGGGGCTACGAGCAGTACTTC